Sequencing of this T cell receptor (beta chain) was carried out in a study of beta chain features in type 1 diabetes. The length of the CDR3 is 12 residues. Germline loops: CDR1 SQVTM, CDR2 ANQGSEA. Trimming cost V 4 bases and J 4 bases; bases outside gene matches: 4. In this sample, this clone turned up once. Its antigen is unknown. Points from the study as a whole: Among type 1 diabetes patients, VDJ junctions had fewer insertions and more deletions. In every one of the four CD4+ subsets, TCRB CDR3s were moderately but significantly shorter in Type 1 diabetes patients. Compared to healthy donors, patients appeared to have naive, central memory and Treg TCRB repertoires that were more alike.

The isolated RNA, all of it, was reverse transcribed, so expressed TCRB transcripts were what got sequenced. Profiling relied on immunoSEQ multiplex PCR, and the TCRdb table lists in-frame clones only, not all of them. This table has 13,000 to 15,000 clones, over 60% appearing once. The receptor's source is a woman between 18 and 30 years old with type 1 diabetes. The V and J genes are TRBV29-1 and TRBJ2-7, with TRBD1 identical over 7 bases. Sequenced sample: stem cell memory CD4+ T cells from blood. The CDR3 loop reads CSVAEGAYEQYF. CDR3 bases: TGCAGCGTTGCCGAGGGGGCTTACGAGCAGTACTTC.